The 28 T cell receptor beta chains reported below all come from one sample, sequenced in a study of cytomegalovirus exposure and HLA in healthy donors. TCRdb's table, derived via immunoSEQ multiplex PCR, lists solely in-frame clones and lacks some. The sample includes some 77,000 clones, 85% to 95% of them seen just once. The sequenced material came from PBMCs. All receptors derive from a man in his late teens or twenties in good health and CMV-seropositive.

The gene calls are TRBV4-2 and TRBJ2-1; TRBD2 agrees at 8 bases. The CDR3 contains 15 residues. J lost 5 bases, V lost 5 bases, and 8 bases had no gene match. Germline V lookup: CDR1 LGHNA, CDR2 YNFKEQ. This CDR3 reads CASSATGLGNNEQFF. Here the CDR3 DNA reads TGTGCCAGCAGCGCAACGGGACTAGGGAACAATGAGCAGTTCTTC.

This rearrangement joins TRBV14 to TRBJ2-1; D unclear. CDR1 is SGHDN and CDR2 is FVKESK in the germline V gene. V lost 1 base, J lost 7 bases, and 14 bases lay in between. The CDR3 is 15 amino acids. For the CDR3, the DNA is TGTGCCAGCAGCCAAGTGAACCTCCAGAAGAATGAGCAGTTCTTC. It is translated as CASSQVNLQKNEQFF.

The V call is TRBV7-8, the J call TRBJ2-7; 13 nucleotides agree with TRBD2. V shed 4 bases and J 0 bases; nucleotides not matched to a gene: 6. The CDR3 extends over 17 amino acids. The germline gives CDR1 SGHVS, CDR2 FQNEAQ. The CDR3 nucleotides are TGTGCCAGCAGCTCCGGGACTAGCGGGGTGCACTCCTACGAGCAGTACTTC. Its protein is CASSSGTSGVHSYEQYF.

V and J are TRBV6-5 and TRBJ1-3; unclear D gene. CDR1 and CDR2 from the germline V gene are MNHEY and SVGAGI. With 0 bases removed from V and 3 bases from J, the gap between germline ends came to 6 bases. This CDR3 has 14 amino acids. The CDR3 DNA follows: TGTGCCAGCAGTTACTCGTTCGGTGGAAACACCATATATTTT. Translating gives CASSYSFGGNTIYF.

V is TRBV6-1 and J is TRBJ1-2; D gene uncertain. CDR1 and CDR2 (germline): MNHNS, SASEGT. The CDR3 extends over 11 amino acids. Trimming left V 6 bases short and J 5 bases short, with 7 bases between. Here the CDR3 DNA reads TGTGCCAGCAGCGAGACATATGGCTACACCTTC. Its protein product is CASSETYGYTF.

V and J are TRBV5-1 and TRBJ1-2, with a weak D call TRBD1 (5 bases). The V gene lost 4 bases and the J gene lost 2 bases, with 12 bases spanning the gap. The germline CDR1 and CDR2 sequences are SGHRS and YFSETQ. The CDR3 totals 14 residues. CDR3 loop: CASSLPDRNYGYTF. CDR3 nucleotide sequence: TGCGCCAGCAGCCTGCCAGACAGAAACTATGGCTACACCTTC. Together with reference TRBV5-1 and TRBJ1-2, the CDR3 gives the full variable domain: KAGVTQTPRYLIKTRGQQVTLSCSPISGHRSVSWYQQTPGQGLQFLFEYFSETQRNKGNFPGRFSGRQFSNSRSEMNVSTLELGDSALYLCASSLPDRNYGYTFGSGTRLTVV.

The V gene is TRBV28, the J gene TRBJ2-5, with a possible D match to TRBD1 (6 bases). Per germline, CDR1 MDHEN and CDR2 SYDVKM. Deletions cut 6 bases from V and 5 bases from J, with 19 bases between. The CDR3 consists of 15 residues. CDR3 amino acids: CASSFLLQGGETQYF. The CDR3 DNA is TGTGCCAGCAGCTTCCTCCTACAGGGCGGGGAGACCCAGTACTTC. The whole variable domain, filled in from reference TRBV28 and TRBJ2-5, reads DVKVTQSSRYLVKRTGEKVFLECVQDMDHENMFWYRQDPGLGLRLIYFSYDVKMKEKGDIPEGYSVSREKKERFSLILESASTNQTSMYLCASSFLLQGGETQYFGPGTRLLVL.

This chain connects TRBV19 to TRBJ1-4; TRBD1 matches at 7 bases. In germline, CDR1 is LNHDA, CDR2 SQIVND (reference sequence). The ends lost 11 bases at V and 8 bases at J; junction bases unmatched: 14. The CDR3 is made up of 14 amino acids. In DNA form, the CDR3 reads TGTGCCCGCCGGGAAGGGGGCGTAAGGGAAAAACTGTTTTTT. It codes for CARREGGVREKLFF.

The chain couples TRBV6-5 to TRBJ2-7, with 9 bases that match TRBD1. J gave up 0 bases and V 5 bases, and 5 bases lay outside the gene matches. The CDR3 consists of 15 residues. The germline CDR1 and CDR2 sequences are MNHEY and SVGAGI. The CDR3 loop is CASSRGTGSSYEQYF. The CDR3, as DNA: TGTGCCAGCAGTAGGGGGACAGGGAGCTCCTACGAGCAGTACTTC.

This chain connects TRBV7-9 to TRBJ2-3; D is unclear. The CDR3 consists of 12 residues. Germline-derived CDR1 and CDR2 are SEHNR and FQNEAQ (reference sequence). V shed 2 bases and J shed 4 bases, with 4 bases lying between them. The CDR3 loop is CASSLSADTQYF. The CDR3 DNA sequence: TGTGCCAGCAGCTTATCCGCAGATACGCAGTATTTT.

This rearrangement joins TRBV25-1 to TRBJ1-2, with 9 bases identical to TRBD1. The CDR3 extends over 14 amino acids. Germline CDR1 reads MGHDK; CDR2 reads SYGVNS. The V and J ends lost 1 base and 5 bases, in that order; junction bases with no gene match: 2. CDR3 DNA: TGTGCCAGCAGTGAATTGGGGACAGGGTATGGCTACACCTTC. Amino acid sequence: CASSELGTGYGYTF.

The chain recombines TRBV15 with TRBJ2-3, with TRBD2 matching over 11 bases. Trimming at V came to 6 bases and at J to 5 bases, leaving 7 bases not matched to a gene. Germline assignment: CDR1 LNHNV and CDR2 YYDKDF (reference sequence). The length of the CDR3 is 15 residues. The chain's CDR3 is CATRGAGLAVDTQYF. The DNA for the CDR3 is TGTGCCACCAGAGGTGCGGGACTAGCGGTAGATACGCAGTATTTT.

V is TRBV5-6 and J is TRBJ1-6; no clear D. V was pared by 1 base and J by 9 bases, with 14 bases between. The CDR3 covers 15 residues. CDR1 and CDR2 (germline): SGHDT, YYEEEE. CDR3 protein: CASSLIGNSASPLHF. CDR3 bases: TGTGCCAGCAGCTTGATCGGGAATTCGGCTTCACCCCTCCACTTT.

The CDR3 nucleotides are TGTGCCAGCAGTGAAGTTCCAGGGGCCAGCGGGGCCTACTTC. Translating gives CASSEVPGASGAYF. J is TRBJ2-5 and V is TRBV2, with D possibly being TRBD2 (7 bases). This CDR3 spans 14 amino acids. The V end was cut by 1 base, the J end by 14 bases, with 20 bases between. Germline V lookup: CDR1 SNHLY, CDR2 FYNNEI.

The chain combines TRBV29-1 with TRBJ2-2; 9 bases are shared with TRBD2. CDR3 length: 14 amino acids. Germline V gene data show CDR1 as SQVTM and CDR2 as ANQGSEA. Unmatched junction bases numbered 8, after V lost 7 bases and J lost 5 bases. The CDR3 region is CSALSSGITGELFF. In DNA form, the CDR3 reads TGCAGCGCCCTATCTAGCGGGATTACCGGGGAGCTGTTTTTT.

This CDR3 is CASSLGFSGNYEQYF. For the CDR3, the DNA is TGTGCCAGCAGCTTGGGTTTTAGCGGAAACTACGAGCAGTACTTC. This chain uses TRBV5-6 with TRBJ2-7; maybe TRBD2 (6 bases). Germline-derived CDR1 and CDR2 are SGHDT and YYEEEE. This CDR3 is built from 15 residues. The V gene lost 0 bases and the J gene lost 3 bases, with 13 bases spanning the gap. The full variable domain, completed using reference TRBV5-6 and TRBJ2-7, is DAGVTQSPTHLIKTRGQQVTLRCSPKSGHDTVSWYQQALGQGPQFIFQYYEEEERQRGNFPDRFSGHQFPNYSSELNVNALLLGDSALYLCASSLGFSGNYEQYFGPGTRLTVT.

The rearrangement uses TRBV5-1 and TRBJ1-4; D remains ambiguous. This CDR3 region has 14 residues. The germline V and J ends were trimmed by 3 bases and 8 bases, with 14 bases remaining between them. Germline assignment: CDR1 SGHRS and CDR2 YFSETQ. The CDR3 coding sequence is TGCGCCAGCAGCTCCGGGTCCAGTTTAGAAAAACTGTTTTTT. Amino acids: CASSSGSSLEKLFF.

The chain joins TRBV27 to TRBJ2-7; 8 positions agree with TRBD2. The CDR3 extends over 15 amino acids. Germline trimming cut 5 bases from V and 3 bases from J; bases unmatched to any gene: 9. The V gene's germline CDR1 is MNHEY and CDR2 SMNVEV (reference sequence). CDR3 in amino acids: CASSPSGGAGYEQYF. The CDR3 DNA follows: TGTGCCAGCAGTCCATCGGGAGGGGCGGGCTACGAGCAGTACTTC.

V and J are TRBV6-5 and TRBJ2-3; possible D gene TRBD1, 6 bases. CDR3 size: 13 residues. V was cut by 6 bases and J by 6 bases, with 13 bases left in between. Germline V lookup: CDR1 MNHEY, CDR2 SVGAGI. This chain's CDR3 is CASRTGSGDTQYF. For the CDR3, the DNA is TGTGCCAGCAGAACAGGGAGCGGCGATACGCAGTATTTT.

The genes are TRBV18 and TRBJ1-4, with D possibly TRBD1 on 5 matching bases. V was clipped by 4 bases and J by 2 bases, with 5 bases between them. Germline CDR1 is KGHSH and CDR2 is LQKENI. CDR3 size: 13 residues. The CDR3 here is CASSQGTNEKLFF. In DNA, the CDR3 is TGTGCCAGCTCACAGGGGACTAATGAAAAACTGTTTTTT.

CDR3 region: CAISSSQSGYTF. CDR3 bases: TGTGCCATCAGCTCCAGTCAATCTGGCTACACCTTC. This chain connects TRBV10-3 to TRBJ1-2; D is undetermined. The CDR3 sequence is 12 residues long. Germline lookup yields CDR1 ENHRY and CDR2 SYGVKD. The V gene lost 6 bases and the J gene lost 7 bases, with 12 bases spanning the gap.

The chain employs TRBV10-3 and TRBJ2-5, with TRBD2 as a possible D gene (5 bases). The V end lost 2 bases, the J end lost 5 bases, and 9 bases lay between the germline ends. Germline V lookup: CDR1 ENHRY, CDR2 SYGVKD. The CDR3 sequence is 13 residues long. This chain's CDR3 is CAISEGRGETQYF. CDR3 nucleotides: TGTGCCATCAGTGAGGGGCGAGGGGAGACCCAGTACTTC.

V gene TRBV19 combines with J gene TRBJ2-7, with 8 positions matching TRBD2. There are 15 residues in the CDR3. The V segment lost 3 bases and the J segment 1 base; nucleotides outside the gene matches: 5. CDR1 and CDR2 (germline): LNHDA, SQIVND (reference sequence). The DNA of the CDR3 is TGTGCCAGTAGTATTCGGGGGGGGCAATCCTACGAGCAGTACTTC. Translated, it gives CASSIRGGQSYEQYF.

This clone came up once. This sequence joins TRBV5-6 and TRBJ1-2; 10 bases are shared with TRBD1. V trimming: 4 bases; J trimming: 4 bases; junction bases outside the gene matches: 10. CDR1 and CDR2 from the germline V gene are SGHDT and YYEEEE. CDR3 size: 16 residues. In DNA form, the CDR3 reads TGTGCCAGCAGCCCAATGACAGGGGGCAGTGTCTATGGCTACACCTTC. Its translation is CASSPMTGGSVYGYTF.

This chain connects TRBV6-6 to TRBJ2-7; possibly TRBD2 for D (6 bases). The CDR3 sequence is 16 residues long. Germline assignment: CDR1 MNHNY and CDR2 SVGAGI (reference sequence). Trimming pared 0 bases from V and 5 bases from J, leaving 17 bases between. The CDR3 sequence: CASSYSGGAGLNEQYF. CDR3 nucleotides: TGTGCCAGCAGTTACTCCGGGGGTGCGGGGCTTAACGAGCAGTACTTC.

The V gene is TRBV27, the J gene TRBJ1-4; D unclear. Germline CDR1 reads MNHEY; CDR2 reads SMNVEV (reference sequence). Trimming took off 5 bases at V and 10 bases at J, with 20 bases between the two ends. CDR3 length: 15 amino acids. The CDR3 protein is CASSPWVRDGRKLFF. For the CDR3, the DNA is TGTGCCAGCAGTCCATGGGTGAGGGATGGAAGAAAACTGTTTTTT.

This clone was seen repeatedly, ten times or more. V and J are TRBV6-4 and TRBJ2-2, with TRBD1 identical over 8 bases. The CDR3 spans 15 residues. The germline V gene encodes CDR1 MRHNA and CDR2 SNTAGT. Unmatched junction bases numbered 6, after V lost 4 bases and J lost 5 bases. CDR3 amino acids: CASSVGQGQTGELFF. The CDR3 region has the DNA TGTGCCAGCAGTGTCGGACAGGGTCAGACCGGGGAGCTGTTTTTT.

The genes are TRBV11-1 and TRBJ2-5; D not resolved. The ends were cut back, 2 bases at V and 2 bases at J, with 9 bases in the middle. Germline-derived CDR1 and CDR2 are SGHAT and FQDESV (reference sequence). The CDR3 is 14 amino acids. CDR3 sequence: CASSLRPGQETQYF. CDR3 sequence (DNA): TGTGCCAGCAGCTTAAGGCCAGGTCAAGAGACCCAGTACTTC.